One sample yielded the 18 T cell receptor beta chains listed below, sequenced in a study of cytomegalovirus exposure and HLA in healthy donors. Measured with immunoSEQ multiplex PCR; TCRdb has only the in-frame clones, and not every one. Seen here are under 300,000 clones, 70% to 90% observed once, and the top ten hold 1%. Sequencing input: PBMCs. The receptors originated from a woman aged 18 to 35 in good health and CMV-seronegative.

J is TRBJ1-5 and V is TRBV6-5, with 7 bases aligning to TRBD1. Germline CDR1 MNHEY, CDR2 SVGAGI. The CDR3 spans 15 residues. With 4 bases clipped from V and 8 bases from J, the junction kept 11 bases outside the gene matches. CDR3: CASSFGGGQFEPQHF. CDR3 nucleotide sequence: TGTGCCAGCAGTTTTGGAGGGGGACAGTTCGAGCCCCAGCATTTT.

V and J are TRBV7-3 and TRBJ2-2; TRBD1 might be the D (5 bases). Germline V gene sequence: CDR1 SGHTA, CDR2 FQGTGA. V dropped 1 base and J dropped 8 bases, with 23 bases sitting between them. The CDR3 loop spans 18 amino acids. As DNA, the CDR3 is TGTGCCAGCAGCTTAAAAACGTCAACCAGTTACTCAGGGGGGGAGCTGTTTTTT. Its translation is CASSLKTSTSYSGGELFF.

This chain links TRBV6-5 with TRBJ1-1, with a tentative D call TRBD1 (5 bases). Germline CDR1 reads MNHEY; CDR2 reads SVGAGI. V was pared by 2 bases and J by 0 bases, with 13 bases between. This CDR3 is built from 16 residues. The CDR3 sequence: CASSYRGGRMNTEAFF. For the CDR3, the DNA is TGTGCCAGCAGTTACAGGGGAGGCAGGATGAACACTGAAGCTTTCTTT.

The genes are TRBV2 and TRBJ1-5; 7 bases line up with TRBD1. CDR3 length equals 16 residues. Trimming cost V 5 bases and J 3 bases; bases outside gene matches: 10. Germline V gives CDR1 SNHLY, CDR2 FYNNEI. In DNA form, the CDR3 reads TGTGCCAGCAGTCGTTCGGCAGGGGGGAACAATCAGCCCCAGCATTTT. It translates to CASSRSAGGNNQPQHF.

The count of this clone is one. The rearrangement links TRBV30 to TRBJ2-7, with 9 positions matching TRBD2. From germline, CDR1 is GTSNPN and CDR2 SVGIG (reference sequence). The ends lost 4 bases at V and 3 bases at J; junction bases unmatched: 1. This CDR3 is 12 amino acids long. The CDR3 is CAWTRGGYEQYF. The CDR3 nucleotides are TGTGCCTGGACGCGGGGGGGCTACGAGCAGTACTTC.

In DNA form, the CDR3 reads TGTGCCAGCAGTTACGGGACAGGGGGGGCCGAGCAGTACTTC. As protein: CASSYGTGGAEQYF. The chain recombines TRBV6-5 with TRBJ2-7; 11 bases fit TRBD1. The CDR3 sequence is 14 residues long. Germline loops: CDR1 MNHEY, CDR2 SVGAGI. The junction had 3 bases not matched to a gene; V was cut back by 2 bases and J by 6 bases.

V and J are TRBV19 and TRBJ2-5, with TRBD1 matching over 7 bases. The trim removed 6 bases at V and 10 bases at J, leaving 14 bases unmatched. Germline lookup yields CDR1 LNHDA and CDR2 SQIVND (reference sequence). The CDR3 runs 14 residues. The DNA for the CDR3 is TGTGCCAGTAGCCGCGGAACAGGGGTATTTTACCAGTACTTC. It encodes CASSRGTGVFYQYF.

The CDR3 nucleotides read TGTGCCAGCAGCTTCCAGGGGTTGAACACTGAAGCTTTCTTT. Translated, it gives CASSFQGLNTEAFF. The genes are TRBV7-3 and TRBJ1-1, with a tentative D call TRBD1 (6 bases). V was clipped by 3 bases and J by 0 bases, with 8 bases between them. CDR3 length: 14 amino acids. The germline V gene encodes CDR1 SGHTA and CDR2 FQGTGA.

The V and J genes are TRBV9 and TRBJ2-7; TRBD2 agrees at 7 bases. The J segment lost 1 base and the V segment lost 0 bases, leaving 7 bases of the junction unmatched. The germline V gene has CDR1 SGDLS and CDR2 YYNGEE. CDR3 length equals 16 residues. The CDR3 reads CASSVVPTSVSYEQYF. Here the CDR3 DNA reads TGTGCCAGCAGCGTAGTTCCCACTAGCGTTTCCTACGAGCAGTACTTC.

The J gene is TRBJ2-1, the V gene TRBV5-6; 13 nucleotides align to TRBD2. With 6 bases clipped from V and 9 bases from J, the junction kept 9 bases outside the gene matches. The CDR3 sequence is 15 residues long. Germline V gene sequence: CDR1 SGHDT, CDR2 YYEEEE. CDR3 protein: CASTLGWTSGGEQFF. In DNA form, the CDR3 reads TGTGCCAGCACCCTTGGTTGGACTAGCGGGGGTGAGCAGTTCTTC.

The gene calls are TRBV19 and TRBJ2-1, with 8 bases fitting TRBD2. The CDR3 totals 14 residues. J lost 6 bases, V lost 4 bases, and 5 bases had no gene match. Per germline, CDR1 LNHDA and CDR2 SQIVND (reference sequence). The CDR3 nucleotides read TGTGCCAGTAGTAGTACTAGCGGATCCAATGAGCAGTTCTTC. Encoded protein: CASSSTSGSNEQFF. Filled out from reference TRBV19 and TRBJ2-1, the complete variable domain reads DGGITQSPKYLFRKEGQNVTLSCEQNLNHDAMYWYRQDPGQGLRLIYYSQIVNDFQKGDIAEGYSVSREKKESFPLTVTSAQKNPTAFYLCASSSTSGSNEQFFGPGTRLTVL.

J is TRBJ1-3 and V is TRBV10-3; 8 positions agree with TRBD1. The V gene end was trimmed by 5 bases and the J gene end by 11 bases; junction bases not matched to a gene: 5. CDR3 length equals 12 residues. Germline values: CDR1 ENHRY, CDR2 SYGVKD. The CDR3 DNA reads TGTGCCATCAGTTGGACAGGGTTCGCCATATATTTT. The encoded protein is CAISWTGFAIYF.

The chain combines TRBV7-2 with TRBJ2-1; D is uncertain. The germline CDR1 and CDR2 sequences are SGHTA and FQGNSA. Trimming took off 2 bases at V and 16 bases at J, with 12 bases between the two ends. The CDR3 is 11 amino acids. The CDR3 nucleotides read TGTGCCAGCAGCTTAAAGAGCGCCCTCTTCTTC. The encoded protein is CASSLKSALFF.

J is TRBJ2-4 and V is TRBV20-1; D might be TRBD2 (5 bases). Germline V CDR1 and CDR2: DFQATT, SNEGSKA (reference sequence). The CDR3 has 11 residues. V dropped 6 bases and J dropped 8 bases, with 11 bases sitting between them. The CDR3 loop reads CSAGTGYIQYF. The CDR3 coding sequence is TGCAGTGCAGGAACGGGGTACATTCAGTACTTC.

This sequence joins TRBV6-5 and TRBJ2-7; 8 bases map to TRBD1. The germline gives CDR1 MNHEY, CDR2 SVGAGI. The CDR3 sequence is 14 residues long. V shed 6 bases, J shed 1 base, and the junction held 5 bases outside the gene matches. For the CDR3, the DNA is TGTGCCAGCAGGCCGACAGGGGTTTCCTACGAGCAGTACTTC. Its translation: CASRPTGVSYEQYF.

This clone appeared a single time. The V gene is TRBV28, the J gene TRBJ2-7, with TRBD2 as a possible D gene (5 bases). Germline assignment: CDR1 MDHEN and CDR2 SYDVKM. This CDR3 is built from 19 residues. Trimming stripped 3 bases from V and 2 bases from J, with 26 bases between. CDR3 amino acids: CASSFVVLADIYRAYEQYF. CDR3 nucleotides: TGTGCCAGCAGTTTTGTGGTTCTAGCTGACATTTATCGGGCCTACGAGCAGTACTTC.

CDR3 loop: CASSSMREQFF. The CDR3 region has the DNA TGTGCCAGCAGTTCGATGAGGGAGCAGTTCTTC. The V and J genes are TRBV6-5 and TRBJ2-1; D is unclear. This CDR3 has 11 amino acids. Trimming cost V 4 bases and J 10 bases, with 8 bases left between them. Germline V gene lookup returns CDR1 MNHEY and CDR2 SVGAGI.

This chain joins TRBV12-5 and TRBJ2-1; 9 bases map to TRBD2. This CDR3 has 15 residues. Germline-derived CDR1 and CDR2 are LGHNT and FRNRAP. After removal of 7 bases from V and 3 bases from J, the junction contained 7 bases not matched to a gene. The CDR3 DNA sequence: TGTGCTAGTGACGAAGGGACTAGCTACTACAATGAGCAGTTCTTC. Amino acids: CASDEGTSYYNEQFF.